This passage covers 8 T cell receptor beta chains from one sample sequenced in a study of blood T cell repertoires in COVID-19 (dated by TCRdb to 2020 to 2022). The library was generated by the immunoSEQ multiplex PCR assay. What TCRdb holds here is the immuneACCESS table cut down to in-frame rearrangements. Part of the clones is not present; checked against another copy, under half of the missing clones reflect an unresolved V gene, and the others are unexplained. The sample data list some 350,000 clones, and 80% to 90% of these were observed just once. The ten largest make up approximately 3% of the sample. Input material: peripheral blood. The receptors derive from a woman younger than 45 with COVID-19, enrolled during active disease.

The genes are TRBV29-1 and TRBJ2-1; 12 bases map to TRBD2. CDR1 is SQVTM, CDR2 ANQGSEA, per germline. Germline trimming cut 6 bases from V and 8 bases from J; bases unmatched to any gene: 5. The CDR3 loop spans 13 amino acids. The CDR3 reads CSVRLAGVHEQFF. Here the CDR3 DNA reads TGCAGCGTCAGACTAGCGGGAGTCCATGAGCAGTTCTTC.

This chain links TRBV7-9 with TRBJ1-2; the D gene is possibly TRBD1 (6 bases). The CDR3 is 15 residues long. Germline V gene sequence: CDR1 SEHNR, CDR2 FQNEAQ (reference sequence). V was cut by 1 base and J by 1 base, with 10 bases left in between. CDR3 amino acids: CASSLVGANNYGYTF. In DNA form, the CDR3 reads TGTGCCAGCAGCTTAGTGGGGGCGAATAACTATGGCTACACCTTC.

This clone was seen only a few times. CDR3 nucleotide sequence: TGTGCCAGTAGTATTATCTCCCAGGCCCTGAATAATTCACCCCTCCACTTT. Encoded protein: CASSIISQALNNSPLHF. This chain links TRBV19 with TRBJ1-6, with D uncertain. V lost 3 bases to trimming and J lost 5 bases, with 17 bases between them. The germline gives CDR1 LNHDA, CDR2 SQIVND (reference sequence). This CDR3 is built from 17 residues.

The J gene is TRBJ2-7, the V gene TRBV5-4; no reliable D call. V was trimmed by 0 bases and J by 5 bases, leaving 9 bases between them. Germline V CDR1 and CDR2: SGHNT, YYREEE (reference sequence). CDR3 length: 13 amino acids. In nucleotides, the CDR3 is TGTGCCAGCAGCTTGGACTGGAGCCACGAGCAGTACTTC. This translates into CASSLDWSHEQYF.

The chain has TRBV3-1 (or the pseudogene TRBV3-2) and TRBJ2-3; D gene ambiguous. Trimming took 2 bases from V and 4 from J, leaving 16 bases between them. The CDR3 loop spans 16 amino acids. Germline V CDR1 and CDR2: LGHDT, YNNKEL (reference sequence). The CDR3 DNA sequence: TGTGCCAGCAGCCAAACTGGGCAGTATGGCGCAGATACGCAGTATTTT. This encodes CASSQTGQYGADTQYF.

This sequence joins TRBV2 and TRBJ2-1, with D perhaps matching TRBD2 (7 bases). This CDR3 spans 11 amino acids. Per germline, CDR1 SNHLY and CDR2 FYNNEI. The V end was cut by 11 bases, the J end by 9 bases, with 14 bases between. The CDR3 nucleotides read TGTGCCGAGGGGGGGGGAGCTGAGCAGTTCTTC. Translated, it gives CAEGGGAEQFF.

DNA for the CDR3: TGTGCCAGCAGCCTTGGCCCAGAGAACACTGAAGCTTTCTTT. Its protein product is CASSLGPENTEAFF. The chain is built from TRBV7-2 and TRBJ1-1; D unresolved. CDR1 and CDR2 from the germline V gene are SGHTA and FQGNSA. The CDR3 is 14 residues long. Trimming cost V 5 bases and J 1 base, with 11 bases left between them.

The V call is TRBV29-1, the J call TRBJ2-1; TRBD2 matches 10 bases. V lost 8 bases and J lost 6; bases outside the gene matches: 22. Germline V gives CDR1 SQVTM, CDR2 ANQGSEA. This CDR3 has 18 amino acids. CDR3 nucleotide sequence: TGCAGCTCAAGGGGCAGGGGGCAAGGGACTAGCGTCGGCAATGAGCAGTTCTTC. Its protein is CSSRGRGQGTSVGNEQFF.